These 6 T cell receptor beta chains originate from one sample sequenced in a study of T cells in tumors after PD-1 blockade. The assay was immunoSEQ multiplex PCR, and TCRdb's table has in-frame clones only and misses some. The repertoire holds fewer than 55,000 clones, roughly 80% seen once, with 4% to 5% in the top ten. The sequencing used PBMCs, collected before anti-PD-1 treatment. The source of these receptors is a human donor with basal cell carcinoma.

The CDR3 DNA sequence: TGTGCCACCTCCACTAGGGGGGGCAGAGAGACCCAGTACTTC. Translated: CATSTRGGRETQYF. The V call is TRBV15, the J call TRBJ2-5, with D maybe TRBD2 (7 bases). The germline gives CDR1 LNHNV, CDR2 YYDKDF (reference sequence). Trimming took off 8 bases at V and 4 bases at J, with 17 bases between the two ends. The CDR3 runs to 14 residues.

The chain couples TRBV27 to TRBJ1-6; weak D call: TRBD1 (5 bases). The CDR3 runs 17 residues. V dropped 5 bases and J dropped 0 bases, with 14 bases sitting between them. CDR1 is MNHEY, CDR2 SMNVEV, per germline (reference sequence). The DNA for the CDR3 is TGTGCCAGCAGTCTCAGCCCGACAGCCTCCTATAATTCACCCCTCCACTTT. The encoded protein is CASSLSPTASYNSPLHF.

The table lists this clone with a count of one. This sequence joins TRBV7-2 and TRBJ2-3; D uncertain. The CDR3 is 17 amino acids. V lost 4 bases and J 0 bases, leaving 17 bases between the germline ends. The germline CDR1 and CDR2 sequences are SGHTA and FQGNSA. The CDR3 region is CASSSLSIAKSTDTQYF. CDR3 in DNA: TGTGCCAGCAGCTCGTTGTCGATAGCTAAGAGCACAGATACGCAGTATTTT.

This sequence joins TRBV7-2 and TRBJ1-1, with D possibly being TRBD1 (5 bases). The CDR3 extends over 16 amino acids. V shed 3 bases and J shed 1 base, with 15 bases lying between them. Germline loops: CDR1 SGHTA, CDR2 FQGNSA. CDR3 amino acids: CASSFWPRTRNTEAFF. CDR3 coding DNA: TGTGCCAGCAGCTTTTGGCCCCGGACAAGGAACACTGAAGCTTTCTTT. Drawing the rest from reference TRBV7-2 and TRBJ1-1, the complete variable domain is GAGVSQSPSNKVTEKGKDVELRCDPISGHTALYWYRQSLGQGLEFLIYFQGNSAPDKSGLPSDRFSAERTGGSVSTLTIQRTQQEDSAVYLCASSFWPRTRNTEAFFGQGTRLTVV.

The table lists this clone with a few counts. CDR3 residues: CASSLERSTEAFF. CDR3 nucleotides: TGTGCCAGCAGCTTAGAGAGGAGCACTGAAGCTTTCTTT. The V and J genes are TRBV7-8 and TRBJ1-1; no definite D call. This CDR3 comprises 13 residues. V lost 1 base to trimming and J lost 4 bases, with 7 bases between them. CDR1 and CDR2 from the germline V gene are SGHVS and FQNEAQ.

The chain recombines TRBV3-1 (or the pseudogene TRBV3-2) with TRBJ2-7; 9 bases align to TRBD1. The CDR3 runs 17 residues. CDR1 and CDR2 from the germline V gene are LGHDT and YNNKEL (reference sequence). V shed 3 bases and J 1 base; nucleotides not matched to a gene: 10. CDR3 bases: TGTGCCAGCAGCCAGGGTCTATCCGGGACAGGGTCCTACGAGCAGTACTTC. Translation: CASSQGLSGTGSYEQYF.